The clone carrying this T cell receptor beta chain has at least ten counts. The target antigen is unknown. V dropped 0 bases and J dropped 2 bases, with 9 bases sitting between them. Germline V lookup: CDR1 SGHRS, CDR2 YFSETQ. The CDR3 is 14 amino acids. The data belong to a study of post-analysis software for immune sequencing data. Study details: Relapsing-remitting, secondary progressive and progressive-relapsing forms made up the multiple sclerosis disease courses. General study points: F measure grouped same-batch samples tightly together. Multiple sclerosis patients showed significantly lower normalized Chao1 diversity than controls did. The five TRBV segments detected at higher frequency in patients than in controls included TRBV5-6, TRBV5-1 and TRBV20-1.

Researchers reported that TCR beta cDNA libraries carried unique molecular identifiers. TCRdb called the PCR reads again in MiXCR, with one record for every CDR3 protein. This sample carries 150,000 to 200,000 distinct CDR3 sequences, 25% to 35% of them seen once, and the ten largest clones take about 1.6%. Source material: blood. This receptor was taken from a girl aged 5-17 years with multiple sclerosis. This chain links TRBV5-1 with TRBJ2-7; possible D gene TRBD2, 5 bases. The CDR3 is CASSLGEPPYEQYF. The CDR3 nucleotides are TGCGCCAGCAGCTTGGGGGAGCCCCCCTACGAGCAGTACTTC.